The following is a T cell receptor (beta chain) sequence with its context. Its specific antigen is unknown. Per-nucleotide qualities are absent, and no much larger clonotype sits a single base away. The data derive from a study of blood T cell repertoires in COVID-19 (TCRdb year 2020). Broadly, across the study: Samples covering the acute and convalescent phases of COVID-19 were provided by collaborators in the United States, Italy and Spain. The samples were drawn from the first 160 participants of the ongoing ImmuneRACE study and from over a thousand subjects provided by 6 global collaborators. HLA class I and class II types, where available, came from metadata supplied by the sample provider rather than from assay-based typing. The repertoires were released in a freely available public database intended as a resource for research on the immune response to SARS-CoV-2. The sample metadata nearly always contained a de-identified subject ID, COVID-19 status, age in years and sex. The dataset comprised deeply sampled blood TCRbeta repertoires from subjects exposed to, actively infected with, or recovered from COVID-19. The material from the prospective study consisted of cDNA or gDNA derived from T cells, B-cell-depleted T cells, or PBMCs. Beyond this particular receptor, the publication reports: Clinical and demographic metadata were provided uncurated, with the amount varying by source and participant.

The immunoSEQ Assay, a bias-controlled multiplex PCR, was used to amplify TCRbeta CDR3 regions from genomic DNA. Concerning the study's data processing: The number of nucleated cells in each sample was estimated by amplification of reference gene primers within the assay. To quantify the absolute abundance of each unique TCRbeta CDR3 rearrangement, sequence reads were collapsed and filtered. For each sample, productive Simpson clonality was calculated as the square root of Simpson's diversity index across productive rearrangements. TCRdb took this table from immuneACCESS and kept in-frame rearrangements with V and J called. Such tables lack part of the clones; where checked against another copy, unresolved V genes explain under half of the gap, and the rest is unexplained. V and J calls and clone size follow that table, whereas D and trimming were derived from the DNA. In this sample the table shows about 120,000 clones, roughly 91% of which occur a single time. 15% to 20% of the sample comes from the top ten.

Taken from the germline V gene, the CDR1 and CDR2 loops are SGDLS and YYNGEE. V trim: 4 bases; J trim: 0 bases; unmatched bases: 5. The CDR3 covers 15 residues, taking in both the cysteine and the phenylalanine. Of all the DNA, just the CDR3 is kept, 45 bases in frame from base 1. Each collaborating institution followed its own protocols to collect whole blood in K2EDTA tubes. Collaborator samples were shipped for TCRbeta analysis as frozen whole blood, isolated PBMCs, or DNA extracted from either sample type. The V gene is TRBV9 and the J gene is TRBJ1-1, and TRBD1 aligns with 8 junction nucleotides. Sequenced material: peripheral blood. The receptor was isolated from a human donor with acute or convalescent COVID-19. The donor label of this sample is uncertain. CDR3 protein: CASSPTGDLNTEAFF. The sequenced DNA is TGTGCCAGCAGCCCGACAGGGGATTTGAACACTGAAGCTTTCTTT.